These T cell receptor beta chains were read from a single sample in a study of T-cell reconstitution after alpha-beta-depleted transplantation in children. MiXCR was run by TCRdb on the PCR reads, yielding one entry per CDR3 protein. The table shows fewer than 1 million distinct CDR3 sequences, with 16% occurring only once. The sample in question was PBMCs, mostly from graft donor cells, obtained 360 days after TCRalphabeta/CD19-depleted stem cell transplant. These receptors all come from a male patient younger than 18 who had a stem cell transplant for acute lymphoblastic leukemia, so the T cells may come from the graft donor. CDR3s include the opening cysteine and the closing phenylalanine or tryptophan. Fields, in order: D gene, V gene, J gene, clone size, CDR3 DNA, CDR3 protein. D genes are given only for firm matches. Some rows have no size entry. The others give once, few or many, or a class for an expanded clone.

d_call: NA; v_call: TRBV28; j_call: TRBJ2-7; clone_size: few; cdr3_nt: TGTGCCAGCATCGCACAGGAGGCCGGTTCCTACGAGCAGTACTTC; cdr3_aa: CASIAQEAGSYEQYF
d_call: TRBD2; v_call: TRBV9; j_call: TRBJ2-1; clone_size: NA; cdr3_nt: TGTGACAGCAGCGAGCGGGATTTCTCCTACAATGAGCAGTTCTTC; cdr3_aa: CDSSERDFSYNEQFF
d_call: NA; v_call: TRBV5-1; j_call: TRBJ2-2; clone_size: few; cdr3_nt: TGCGCCAGCAGCTTGGGCTGGAAATTGGACGGGGAGCTGTTTTTT; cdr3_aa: CASSLGWKLDGELFF
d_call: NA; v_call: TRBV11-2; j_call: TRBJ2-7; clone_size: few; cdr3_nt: TGTGCCAGCAGCTTAGAAAGTATCCGGGGGCGGATCTACGAGCAGTACTTC; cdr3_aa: CASSLESIRGRIYEQYF
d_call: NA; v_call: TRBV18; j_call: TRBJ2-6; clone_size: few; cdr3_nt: TGTGCCAGCTCACCTACCCTCTCTGGGGCCAACGTCCTGACTTTC; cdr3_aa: CASSPTLSGANVLTF
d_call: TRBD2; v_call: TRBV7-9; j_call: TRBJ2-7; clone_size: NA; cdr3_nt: TGTGCCAGCAGCTTAGTGGTCGGGAGGGACGTCTCCTACGAGCAGTACTTC; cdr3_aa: CASSLVVGRDVSYEQYF
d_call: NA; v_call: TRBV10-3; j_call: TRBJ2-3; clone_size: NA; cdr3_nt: TGTGCCATCAGTGAGTCTCCGGGAGCCGCAGATACGCAGTATTTT; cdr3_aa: CAISESPGAADTQYF
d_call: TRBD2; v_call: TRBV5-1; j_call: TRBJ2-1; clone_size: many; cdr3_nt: TGCGCCAGCACTTCGAGACTAGCGGGAGTAACTGAGCAGTTCTTC; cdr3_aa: CASTSRLAGVTEQFF
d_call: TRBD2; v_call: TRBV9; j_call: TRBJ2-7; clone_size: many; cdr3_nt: TGTGCCAGCAGCGCCAGACTAGCGGGAGGGCCGGGGGAGCAGTACTTC; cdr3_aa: CASSARLAGGPGEQYF
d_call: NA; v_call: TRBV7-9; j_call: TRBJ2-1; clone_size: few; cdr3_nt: TGTGCCAGCAGCTTACTCCAGGGCGATGAGCAGTTCTTC; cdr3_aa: CASSLLQGDEQFF
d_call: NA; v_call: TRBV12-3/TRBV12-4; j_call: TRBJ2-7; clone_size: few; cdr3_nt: TGTGCCAGCAGCCGTCATGGAGCCACAGCCTACGAGCAGTACTTC; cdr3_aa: CASSRHGATAYEQYF
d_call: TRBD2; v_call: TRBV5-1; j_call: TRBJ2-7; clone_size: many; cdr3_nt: TGCGCCAGCAGCTTCCTAGCGGGGAACTACGAGCAGTACTTC; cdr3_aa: CASSFLAGNYEQYF
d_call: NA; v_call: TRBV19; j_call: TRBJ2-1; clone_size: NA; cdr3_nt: TGTGCCAGTAGTCAAAACTTGATAAGGTCCTACAATGAGCAGTTCTTC; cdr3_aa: CASSQNLIRSYNEQFF
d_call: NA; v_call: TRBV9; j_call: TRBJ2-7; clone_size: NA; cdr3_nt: TGTGCCAGCAGCGCGGGACAATTCCACTACGAGCAGTACTTC; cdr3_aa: CASSAGQFHYEQYF
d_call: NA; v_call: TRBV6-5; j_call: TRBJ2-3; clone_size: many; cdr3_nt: TGTGCCAGCAGTTCCTATCTCGGGACGCAGTATTTT; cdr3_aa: CASSSYLGTQYF
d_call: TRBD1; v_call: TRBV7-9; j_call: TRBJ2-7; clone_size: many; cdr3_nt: TGTGCCAGCAGCTTAGGGGGGACAGATCTCTACGAGCAGTACTTC; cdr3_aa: CASSLGGTDLYEQYF
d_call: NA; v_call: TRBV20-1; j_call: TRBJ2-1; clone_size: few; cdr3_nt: TGCAGTGCTAGGGCGGGAAACTACAATGAGCAGTTCTTC; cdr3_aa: CSARAGNYNEQFF
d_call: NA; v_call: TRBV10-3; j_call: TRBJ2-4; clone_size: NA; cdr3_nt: TGTGCCATCAGAGATCAGGGGATTGTCGCCAAAAACATTCAGTACTTC; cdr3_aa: CAIRDQGIVAKNIQYF
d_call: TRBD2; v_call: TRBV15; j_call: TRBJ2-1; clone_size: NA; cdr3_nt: TGTGCCACCAGCAGAGTTAGGTCTAGCGGGCGTCATGAGCAGTTCTTC; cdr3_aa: CATSRVRSSGRHEQFF
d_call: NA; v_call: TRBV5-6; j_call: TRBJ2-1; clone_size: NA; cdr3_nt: TGTGCCAGCAGCAACATAGCGGTCTCCTACAATGAGCAGTTCTTC; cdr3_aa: CASSNIAVSYNEQFF
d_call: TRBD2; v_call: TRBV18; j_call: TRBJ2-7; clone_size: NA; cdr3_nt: TGTGCCAGCTCACTCGGTAAGGGTGTGGCTAGCGGGAGTTACGAGCAGTACTTC; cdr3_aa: CASSLGKGVASGSYEQYF
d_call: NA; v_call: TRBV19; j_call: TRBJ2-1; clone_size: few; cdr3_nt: TGTGCCAGTAGTATAGAAGCAGGGTCCTCCTACAATGAGCAGTTCTTC; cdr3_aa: CASSIEAGSSYNEQFF
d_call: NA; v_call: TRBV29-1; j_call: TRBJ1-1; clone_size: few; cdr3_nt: TGCAGCGTCGTGGACAGAACTTACACTGAAGCTTTCTTT; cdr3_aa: CSVVDRTYTEAFF
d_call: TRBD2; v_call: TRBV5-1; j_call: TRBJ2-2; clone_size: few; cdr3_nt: TGCGCCAGCAGCATGGGCCAGCGGGAGTTGAAAAACGGGGAGCTGTTTTTT; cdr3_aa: CASSMGQRELKNGELFF
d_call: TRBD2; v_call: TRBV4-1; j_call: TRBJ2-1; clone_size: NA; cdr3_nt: TGCGCCAGCAGCCAAGAACCTAGCGGGAGCTTCCATGAGCAGTTCTTC; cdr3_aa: CASSQEPSGSFHEQFF
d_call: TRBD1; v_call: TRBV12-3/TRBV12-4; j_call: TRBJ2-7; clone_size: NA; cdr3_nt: TGTGCCAGCAGTCCCTTCCCGGGACAGGGTGTAACCTACGAGCAGTACTTC; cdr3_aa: CASSPFPGQGVTYEQYF
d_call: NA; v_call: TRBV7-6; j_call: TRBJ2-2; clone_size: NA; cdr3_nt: TGTGCCAGCAGCCTCCTAGCCCTCGGCACCGGGGAGCTGTTTTTT; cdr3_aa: CASSLLALGTGELFF
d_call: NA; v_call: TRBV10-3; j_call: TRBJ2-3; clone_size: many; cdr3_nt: TGTGCCATCAGTGAGTCCGCTAGCGCCTCGAGCACAGATACGCAGTATTTT; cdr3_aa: CAISESASASSTDTQYF
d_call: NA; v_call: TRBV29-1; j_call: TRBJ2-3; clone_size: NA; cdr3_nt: TGCAGCGTTGAAGGACGGCTGGGGGCCCTTAGCACAGATACGCAGTATTTT; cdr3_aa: CSVEGRLGALSTDTQYF
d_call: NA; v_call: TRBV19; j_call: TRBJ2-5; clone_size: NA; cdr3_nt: TGTGCCAGTAGTATCAGGCTCTCCCAAGAGACCCAGTACTTC; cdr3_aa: CASSIRLSQETQYF
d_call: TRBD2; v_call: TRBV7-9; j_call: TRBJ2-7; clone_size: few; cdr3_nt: TGTGCCAGCAGGGGGGGACTAGGTGAATACGAGCAGTACTTC; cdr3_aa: CASRGGLGEYEQYF
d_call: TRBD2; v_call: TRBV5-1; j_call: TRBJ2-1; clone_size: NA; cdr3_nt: TGCGCCAGCACGACTAGCGTTCCTAAAAGCTCCTACAATGAGCAGTTCTTC; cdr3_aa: CASTTSVPKSSYNEQFF
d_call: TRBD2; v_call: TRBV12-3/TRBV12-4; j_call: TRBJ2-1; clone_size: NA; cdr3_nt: TGTGCCAGCAGTTTAATCTTAGCGGGAGGGCCCGATGAGCAGTTCTTC; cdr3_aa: CASSLILAGGPDEQFF